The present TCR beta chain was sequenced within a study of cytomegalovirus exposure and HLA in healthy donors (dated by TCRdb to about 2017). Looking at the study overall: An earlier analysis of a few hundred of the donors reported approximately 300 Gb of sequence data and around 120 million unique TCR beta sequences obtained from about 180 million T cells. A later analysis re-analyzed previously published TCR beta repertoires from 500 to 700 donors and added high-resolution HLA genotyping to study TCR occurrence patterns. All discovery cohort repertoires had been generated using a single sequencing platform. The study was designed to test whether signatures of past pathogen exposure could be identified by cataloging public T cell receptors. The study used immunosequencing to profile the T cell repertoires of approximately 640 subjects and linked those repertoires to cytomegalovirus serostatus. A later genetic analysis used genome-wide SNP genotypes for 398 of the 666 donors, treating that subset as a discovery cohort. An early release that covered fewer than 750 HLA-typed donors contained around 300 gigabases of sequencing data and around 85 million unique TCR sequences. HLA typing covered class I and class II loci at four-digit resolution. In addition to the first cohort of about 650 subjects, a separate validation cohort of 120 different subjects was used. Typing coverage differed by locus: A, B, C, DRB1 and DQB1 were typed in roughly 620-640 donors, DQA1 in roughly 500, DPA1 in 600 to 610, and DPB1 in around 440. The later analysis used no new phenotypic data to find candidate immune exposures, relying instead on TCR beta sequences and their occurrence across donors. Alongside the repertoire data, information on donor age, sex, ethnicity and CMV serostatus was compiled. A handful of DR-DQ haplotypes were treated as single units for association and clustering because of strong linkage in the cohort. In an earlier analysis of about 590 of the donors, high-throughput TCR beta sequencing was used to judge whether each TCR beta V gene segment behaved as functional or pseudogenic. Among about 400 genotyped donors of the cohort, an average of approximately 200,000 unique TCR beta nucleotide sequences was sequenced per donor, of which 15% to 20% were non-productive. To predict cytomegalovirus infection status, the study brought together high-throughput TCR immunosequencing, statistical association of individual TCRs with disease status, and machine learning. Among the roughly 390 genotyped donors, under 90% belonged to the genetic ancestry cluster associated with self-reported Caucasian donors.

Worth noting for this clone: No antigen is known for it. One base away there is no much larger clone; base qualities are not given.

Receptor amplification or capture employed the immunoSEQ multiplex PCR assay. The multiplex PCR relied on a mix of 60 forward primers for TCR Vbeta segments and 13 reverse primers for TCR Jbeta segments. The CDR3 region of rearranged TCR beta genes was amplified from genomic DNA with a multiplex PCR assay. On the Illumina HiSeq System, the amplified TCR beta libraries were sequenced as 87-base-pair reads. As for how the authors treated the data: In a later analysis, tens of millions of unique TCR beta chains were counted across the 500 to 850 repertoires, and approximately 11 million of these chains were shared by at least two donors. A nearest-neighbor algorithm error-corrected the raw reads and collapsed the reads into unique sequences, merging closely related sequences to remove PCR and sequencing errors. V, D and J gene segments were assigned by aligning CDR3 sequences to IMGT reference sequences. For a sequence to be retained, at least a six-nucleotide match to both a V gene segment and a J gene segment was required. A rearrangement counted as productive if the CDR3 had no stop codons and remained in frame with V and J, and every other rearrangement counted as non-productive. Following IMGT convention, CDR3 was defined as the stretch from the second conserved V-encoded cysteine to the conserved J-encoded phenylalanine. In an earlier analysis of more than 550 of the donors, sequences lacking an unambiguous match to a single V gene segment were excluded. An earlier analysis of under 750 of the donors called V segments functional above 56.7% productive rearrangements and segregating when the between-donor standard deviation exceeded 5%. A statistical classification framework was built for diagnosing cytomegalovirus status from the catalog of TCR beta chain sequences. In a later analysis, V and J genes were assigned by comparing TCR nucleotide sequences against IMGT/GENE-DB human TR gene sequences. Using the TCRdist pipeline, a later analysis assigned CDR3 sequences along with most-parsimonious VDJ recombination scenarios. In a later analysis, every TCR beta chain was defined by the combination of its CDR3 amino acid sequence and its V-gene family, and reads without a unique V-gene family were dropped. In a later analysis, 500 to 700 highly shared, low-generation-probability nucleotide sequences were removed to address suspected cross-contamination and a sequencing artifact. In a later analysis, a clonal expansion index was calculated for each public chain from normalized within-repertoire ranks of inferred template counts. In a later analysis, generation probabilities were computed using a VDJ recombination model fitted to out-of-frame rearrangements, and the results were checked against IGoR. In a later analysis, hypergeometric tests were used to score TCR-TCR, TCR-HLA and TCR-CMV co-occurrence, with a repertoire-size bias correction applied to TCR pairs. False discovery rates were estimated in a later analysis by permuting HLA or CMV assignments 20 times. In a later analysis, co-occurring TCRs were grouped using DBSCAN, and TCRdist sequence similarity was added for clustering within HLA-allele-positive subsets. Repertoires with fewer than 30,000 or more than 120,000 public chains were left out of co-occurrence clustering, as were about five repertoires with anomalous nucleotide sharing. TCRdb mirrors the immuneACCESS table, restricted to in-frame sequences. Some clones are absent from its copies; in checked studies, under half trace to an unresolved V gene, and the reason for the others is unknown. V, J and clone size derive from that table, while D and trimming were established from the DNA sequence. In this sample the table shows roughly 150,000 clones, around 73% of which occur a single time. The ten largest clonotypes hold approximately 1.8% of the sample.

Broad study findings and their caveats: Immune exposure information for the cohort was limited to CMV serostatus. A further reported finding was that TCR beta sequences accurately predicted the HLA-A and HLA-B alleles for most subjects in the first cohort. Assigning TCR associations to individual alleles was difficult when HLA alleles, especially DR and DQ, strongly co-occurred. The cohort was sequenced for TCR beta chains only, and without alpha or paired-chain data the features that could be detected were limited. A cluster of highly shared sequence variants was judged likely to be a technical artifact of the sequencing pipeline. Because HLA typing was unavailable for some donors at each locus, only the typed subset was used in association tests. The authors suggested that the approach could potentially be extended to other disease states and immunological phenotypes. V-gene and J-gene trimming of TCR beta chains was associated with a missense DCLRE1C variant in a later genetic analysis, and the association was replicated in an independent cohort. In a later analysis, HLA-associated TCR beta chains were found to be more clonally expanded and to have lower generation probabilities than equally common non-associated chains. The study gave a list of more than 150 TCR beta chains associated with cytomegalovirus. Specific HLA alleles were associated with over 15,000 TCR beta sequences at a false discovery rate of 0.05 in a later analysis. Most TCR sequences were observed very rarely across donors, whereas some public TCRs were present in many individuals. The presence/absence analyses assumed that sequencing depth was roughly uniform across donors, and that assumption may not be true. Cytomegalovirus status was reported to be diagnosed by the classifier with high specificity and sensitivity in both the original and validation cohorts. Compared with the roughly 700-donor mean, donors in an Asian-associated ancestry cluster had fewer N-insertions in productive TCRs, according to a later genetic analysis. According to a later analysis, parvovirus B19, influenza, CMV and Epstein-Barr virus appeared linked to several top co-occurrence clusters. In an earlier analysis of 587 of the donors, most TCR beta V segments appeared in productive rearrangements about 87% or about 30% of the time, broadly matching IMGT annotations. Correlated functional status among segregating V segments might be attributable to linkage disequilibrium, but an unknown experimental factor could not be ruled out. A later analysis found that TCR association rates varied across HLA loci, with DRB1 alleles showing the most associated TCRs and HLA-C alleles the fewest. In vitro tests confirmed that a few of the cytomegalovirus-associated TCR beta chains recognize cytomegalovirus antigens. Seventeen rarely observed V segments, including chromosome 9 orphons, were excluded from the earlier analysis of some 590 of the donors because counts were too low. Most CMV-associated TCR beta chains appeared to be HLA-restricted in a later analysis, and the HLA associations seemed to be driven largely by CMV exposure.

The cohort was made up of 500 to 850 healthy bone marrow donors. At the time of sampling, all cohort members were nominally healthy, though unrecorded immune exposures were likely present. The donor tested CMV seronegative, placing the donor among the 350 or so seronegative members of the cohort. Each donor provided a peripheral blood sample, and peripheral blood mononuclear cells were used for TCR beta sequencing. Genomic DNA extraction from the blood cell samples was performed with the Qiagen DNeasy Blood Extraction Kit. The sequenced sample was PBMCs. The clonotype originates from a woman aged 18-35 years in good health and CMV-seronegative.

The DNA sequence is given as TGTGCCAGCAGTACGGGACAGGGCTCCTACGAGCAGTACTTC. This translates into CASSTGQGSYEQYF. The rearranged segments are TRBV5-4 and TRBJ2-7, and 9 junction bases match TRBD1. Taken from the germline V gene (reference sequence), the CDR1 and CDR2 loops are SGHNT and YYREEE. The CDR3, cysteine through phenylalanine, is 14 amino acids long. Left in the record is the CDR3 DNA by itself, 42 bases read in frame from the first base. V is cut back by 5 bases and J by 0 bases, with 3 bases in the junction unmatched.